This TCR beta chain was captured by sequencing in a study of cytomegalovirus exposure and HLA in healthy donors. The primer mix had 60 Vbeta and 13 Jbeta primers. The protocol was immunoSEQ multiplex PCR, while the TCRdb copy is restricted to in-frame clones and leaves out a portion. The repertoire holds more than 90,000 clones, 75% to 80% seen once, with over 6% in the top ten. The germline V gene has CDR1 LGHNA and CDR2 YNFKEQ. Losses at the gene ends were 5 bases for V and 7 bases for J; bases not matched to a gene: 11. The CDR3 totals 16 residues. This chain uses TRBV4-2 with TRBJ1-6; 7 bases align to TRBD1. The sequencing sample was made of PBMCs. This clonotype was sampled from a female donor in good health and CMV-seronegative. The CDR3 sequence is CASSSEPGQTNSPLHF. In DNA form, the CDR3 reads TGTGCCAGCAGCTCGGAACCGGGACAGACAAATTCACCCCTCCACTTT.